These T cell receptor beta chains were read from a single sample in a study of cytomegalovirus exposure and HLA in healthy donors. The method was immunoSEQ multiplex PCR; TCRdb's version includes in-frame clones alone and lacks a portion of them. The data contain about 71,000 clones, around 93% of them singletons. The sequencing sample was made of PBMCs. The receptors were gathered from a woman aged 18 to 35 in good health and CMV-seronegative. Each CDR3 is given with its conserved first and last residue. D genes are given only for firm matches. Only part of the rows carry a size: once, few, many, or a class if the clone is expanded.

v_gene: TRBV2
abundance: once
d_gene: TRBD1
j_gene: TRBJ2-7
CDR3nt: TGTGCCAGCAGTCGTGAGACAGGGGGCCACCACGAGCAGTACTTC
CDR3aa: CASSRETGGHHEQYF

v_gene: TRBV14
abundance: -
d_gene: -
j_gene: TRBJ1-2
CDR3nt: TGTGCCAGCAGCCAGGGGAGGGGAGTCAACTATGGCTACACCTTC
CDR3aa: CASSQGRGVNYGYTF

v_gene: TRBV6-1
abundance: -
d_gene: TRBD1
j_gene: TRBJ2-7
CDR3nt: TGTGCCAGCAGTGAACTCGACAGGGCCTCCTACGAGCAGTACTTC
CDR3aa: CASSELDRASYEQYF

v_gene: TRBV6-1
abundance: -
d_gene: TRBD2
j_gene: TRBJ2-1
CDR3nt: TGTGCCAGCAGACCTACTAGCGGGGTATACAATGAGCAGTTCTTC
CDR3aa: CASRPTSGVYNEQFF

v_gene: TRBV29-1
abundance: -
d_gene: -
j_gene: TRBJ2-5
CDR3nt: TGCAGCGTTGGCCGCTTGATGGGGCGGGAGACCCAGTACTTC
CDR3aa: CSVGRLMGRETQYF

v_gene: TRBV15
abundance: -
d_gene: -
j_gene: TRBJ2-1
CDR3nt: TGTGCCACCAGCAGAGATGGGGGAGTAGGGGGAGGGCCAGCCGAGCAGTTCTTC
CDR3aa: CATSRDGGVGGGPAEQFF

v_gene: TRBV6-1
abundance: -
d_gene: -
j_gene: TRBJ1-2
CDR3nt: TGTGCCAGCAGTGAAATCCACCCAGCTAACTATGGCTACACCTTC
CDR3aa: CASSEIHPANYGYTF

v_gene: TRBV5-8
abundance: -
d_gene: TRBD2
j_gene: TRBJ2-5
CDR3nt: TGTGCCAGCAGCTTGGGGACTAGCGGGACATATGGGGAGACCCAGTACTTC
CDR3aa: CASSLGTSGTYGETQYF

v_gene: TRBV6-5
abundance: few
d_gene: -
j_gene: TRBJ2-3
CDR3nt: TGTGCCAGCAGTTACGGGGGGGGCCCAGATACGCAGTATTTT
CDR3aa: CASSYGGGPDTQYF

v_gene: TRBV11-1
abundance: -
d_gene: -
j_gene: TRBJ2-2
CDR3nt: TGTGCCAGCAGCTTAGGAGGGTTTGGCACCGGGGAGCTGTTTTTT
CDR3aa: CASSLGGFGTGELFF

v_gene: TRBV6-6
abundance: -
d_gene: TRBD1
j_gene: TRBJ1-1
CDR3nt: TGTGCCAGCAGTTACTCGGGACAGGGGGGGGCTGAAGCTTTCTTT
CDR3aa: CASSYSGQGGAEAFF

v_gene: TRBV11-2
abundance: -
d_gene: -
j_gene: TRBJ2-1
CDR3nt: TGTGCCAGCAGCCAAACTAGATCCCATGAGCAGTTCTTC
CDR3aa: CASSQTRSHEQFF

v_gene: TRBV7-2
abundance: -
d_gene: TRBD2
j_gene: TRBJ2-1
CDR3nt: TGTGCCAGCAGCTTTGGACTAGCGGAGTACAATGAGCAGTTCTTC
CDR3aa: CASSFGLAEYNEQFF

v_gene: TRBV9
abundance: -
d_gene: TRBD1
j_gene: TRBJ1-1
CDR3nt: TGTGCCAGCAGCCCGCAACAGGGGGCCAACACTGAAGCTTTCTTT
CDR3aa: CASSPQQGANTEAFF

v_gene: TRBV7-3
abundance: -
d_gene: -
j_gene: TRBJ2-1
CDR3nt: TGTGCCAGCAGCCTCCCCGGCCGGGGGGAGCAGTTCTTC
CDR3aa: CASSLPGRGEQFF

v_gene: TRBV14
abundance: -
d_gene: -
j_gene: TRBJ2-2
CDR3nt: TGTGCCAGCAGCCAGAGGAGGGGGGGAGACACCGGGGAGCTGTTTTTT
CDR3aa: CASSQRRGGDTGELFF

v_gene: TRBV10-1
abundance: -
d_gene: TRBD2
j_gene: TRBJ2-1
CDR3nt: TGCGCCAGCAGTGAGGGCACTAGCGGGGCGGATGAGCAGTTCTTC
CDR3aa: CASSEGTSGADEQFF

v_gene: TRBV30
abundance: -
d_gene: -
j_gene: TRBJ2-1
CDR3nt: TGTGCCTGGAGTACAGACTACAATGAGCAGTTCTTC
CDR3aa: CAWSTDYNEQFF

v_gene: TRBV7-9
abundance: once
d_gene: -
j_gene: TRBJ1-1
CDR3nt: TGTGCCAGCAGCCGGACATCTGTCACTGAAGCTTTCTTT
CDR3aa: CASSRTSVTEAFF

v_gene: TRBV21-1
abundance: -
d_gene: -
j_gene: TRBJ2-7
CDR3nt: TGTGCCAGCAGCAAAGGAGGGGGGGGCGGGAGGATGTACGAGCAGTACTTC
CDR3aa: CASSKGGGGGRMYEQYF

v_gene: TRBV4-2
abundance: once
d_gene: TRBD2
j_gene: TRBJ2-5
CDR3nt: TGTGCCAGCAGCCAAGATTTACTAGCGCAGCTTCAAGAGACCCAGTACTTC
CDR3aa: CASSQDLLAQLQETQYF

v_gene: TRBV6-5
abundance: -
d_gene: TRBD2
j_gene: TRBJ2-1
CDR3nt: TGTGCCAGCAGTCAGACTAGCGGGAGGGCCCGGGAGCAGTTCTTC
CDR3aa: CASSQTSGRAREQFF

v_gene: TRBV7-7
abundance: -
d_gene: TRBD1
j_gene: TRBJ2-5
CDR3nt: TGTGCCAGCAGCGTGACAGGGGCCGAGACCCAGTACTTC
CDR3aa: CASSVTGAETQYF

v_gene: TRBV10-3
abundance: -
d_gene: -
j_gene: TRBJ1-1
CDR3nt: TGTGCCATCAGTGCTGCATGGGCAGGGAGGAATACTGAAGCTTTCTTT
CDR3aa: CAISAAWAGRNTEAFF

v_gene: TRBV9
abundance: once
d_gene: -
j_gene: TRBJ2-1
CDR3nt: TGTGCCAGCAGCCTCGAGGTGGGTAATGAGCAGTTCTTC
CDR3aa: CASSLEVGNEQFF

v_gene: TRBV4-3
abundance: -
d_gene: TRBD2
j_gene: TRBJ2-3
CDR3nt: TGCGCCAGCAGCCAAGAAGGGGTGCGGGGGGGCACAGATACGCAGTATTTT
CDR3aa: CASSQEGVRGGTDTQYF

v_gene: TRBV7-9
abundance: -
d_gene: -
j_gene: TRBJ1-1
CDR3nt: TGTGCCAGCAGCTGGGGTGGGGACATGAACACTGAAGCTTTCTTT
CDR3aa: CASSWGGDMNTEAFF

v_gene: TRBV5-6
abundance: once
d_gene: -
j_gene: TRBJ1-3
CDR3nt: TGTGCCAGCAGCTCCATCGACAGTAGCTCTGGAAACACCATATATTTT
CDR3aa: CASSSIDSSSGNTIYF

v_gene: TRBV19
abundance: -
d_gene: -
j_gene: TRBJ1-1
CDR3nt: TGTGCCAGTAGCAACAGATTTTCTCGAGCTTTCTTT
CDR3aa: CASSNRFSRAFF

v_gene: TRBV28
abundance: -
d_gene: -
j_gene: TRBJ1-1
CDR3nt: TGTGCCAGCAGTTCGGGACAAATGAACACTGAAGCTTTCTTT
CDR3aa: CASSSGQMNTEAFF

v_gene: TRBV13
abundance: -
d_gene: TRBD1
j_gene: TRBJ1-2
CDR3nt: TGTGCCAGCAGCGAAGGGACAGGGGAAGGCTACACCTTC
CDR3aa: CASSEGTGEGYTF

v_gene: TRBV6-1
abundance: -
d_gene: TRBD1
j_gene: TRBJ1-4
CDR3nt: TGTGCCAGCACAGGGGGCAGTTCAACTAATGAAAAACTGTTTTTT
CDR3aa: CASTGGSSTNEKLFF

v_gene: TRBV7-2
abundance: -
d_gene: TRBD1
j_gene: TRBJ1-1
CDR3nt: TGTGCCAGCAGCCCAGGGGGGTTTAACACTGAAGCTTTCTTT
CDR3aa: CASSPGGFNTEAFF

v_gene: TRBV28
abundance: -
d_gene: -
j_gene: TRBJ2-5
CDR3nt: TGTGCAGTGTCGGCCTCGGGGTTGGAGACCCAGTACTTC
CDR3aa: CAVSASGLETQYF

v_gene: TRBV5-6
abundance: -
d_gene: TRBD2
j_gene: TRBJ2-7
CDR3nt: TGTGCCAGCAGCTTGCTTACACTAGCGAAAACCTACGAGCAGTACTTC
CDR3aa: CASSLLTLAKTYEQYF

v_gene: TRBV15
abundance: -
d_gene: TRBD1
j_gene: TRBJ1-4
CDR3nt: TGTGCCACCAGCAGCGCCTGGACAGGGGATGAAAAACTGTTTTTT
CDR3aa: CATSSAWTGDEKLFF

v_gene: TRBV18
abundance: -
d_gene: TRBD1
j_gene: TRBJ1-2
CDR3nt: TGTGCCAGCTCACCAAGGACAGGGGAATATGGCTACACCTTC
CDR3aa: CASSPRTGEYGYTF

v_gene: TRBV29-1
abundance: -
d_gene: -
j_gene: TRBJ1-1
CDR3nt: TGCAGCGTCTACAGGGATTGGAACACTGAAGCTTTCTTT
CDR3aa: CSVYRDWNTEAFF

v_gene: TRBV6-4
abundance: once
d_gene: TRBD2
j_gene: TRBJ2-3
CDR3nt: TGTGCCAGCTCAAGACTAGCGGGAGAGGCAGATACGCAGTATTTT
CDR3aa: CASSRLAGEADTQYF

v_gene: TRBV30
abundance: -
d_gene: TRBD1
j_gene: TRBJ1-2
CDR3nt: TGTGCCTGGAGGGACAGGGGCGCTGGTGGCTACACCTTC
CDR3aa: CAWRDRGAGGYTF

v_gene: TRBV5-5
abundance: -
d_gene: -
j_gene: TRBJ1-2
CDR3nt: TGTGCCAGCAGCCTAATCGAGGGTAACTATGGCTACACCTTC
CDR3aa: CASSLIEGNYGYTF

v_gene: TRBV6-1
abundance: -
d_gene: TRBD2
j_gene: TRBJ2-1
CDR3nt: TGTGCCAGCAGTGTGGGACTAGCTAATGAGCAGTTCTTC
CDR3aa: CASSVGLANEQFF

v_gene: TRBV18
abundance: -
d_gene: TRBD1
j_gene: TRBJ1-2
CDR3nt: TGTGCCAGCTCACAGTCTCGGGACAGGGGTTATGGCTACACCTTC
CDR3aa: CASSQSRDRGYGYTF

v_gene: TRBV19
abundance: once
d_gene: -
j_gene: TRBJ1-2
CDR3nt: TGTGCCAGTAGCCTTTTCCCCGGGGGGTCTAACTATGGCTACACCTTC
CDR3aa: CASSLFPGGSNYGYTF

v_gene: TRBV6-1
abundance: few
d_gene: -
j_gene: TRBJ2-1
CDR3nt: TGTGCCAGCAGTGAAGATCCGGGTTTCGTCAATGAGCAGTTCTTC
CDR3aa: CASSEDPGFVNEQFF

v_gene: TRBV7-9
abundance: once
d_gene: -
j_gene: TRBJ1-2
CDR3nt: TGTGCCAGCAGCGATGGGGGGAGGGACTATGGCTACACCTTC
CDR3aa: CASSDGGRDYGYTF